A selection of T cell receptor beta chains follows, all from one sample in a study of cytomegalovirus exposure and HLA in healthy donors. Clones were sequenced by immunoSEQ multiplex PCR, and TCRdb holds only the in-frame ones, with some missing. The data show some 96,000 clones, with 65% to 85% seen just once and 15% to 20% held by the top ten. Sequencing input: PBMCs. The origin of the receptors is a woman aged 55-69 years in good health and CMV-seropositive. The CDR3 runs from the conserved cysteine through the conserved F or W. D genes are given only for firm matches. Clone size appears in some rows only: once, few, many, or a class for an expanded clone.

j_gene	d_gene	v_gene	abundance	len	CDR3aa	CDR3nt
TRBJ1-1	NA	TRBV7-9	few	12	CASSLGTNEAFF	TGTGCCAGCAGCCTCGGGACAAATGAAGCTTTCTTT
TRBJ1-4	TRBD1	TRBV28	NA	15	CASSLTGEFNEKLFF	TGTGCCAGCAGCCTTACAGGGGAATTTAATGAAAAACTGTTTTTT
TRBJ1-3	NA	TRBV18	NA	14	CASSPADIGNTIYF	TGTGCCAGCTCACCGGCCGACATCGGAAACACCATATATTTT
TRBJ2-1	TRBD2	TRBV6-6	NA	13	CATSGLANNEQFF	TGTGCCACCTCGGGACTAGCGAACAATGAGCAGTTCTTC
TRBJ2-7	NA	TRBV27	NA	14	CASSLKWGAYEQYF	TGTGCCAGCAGTTTAAAATGGGGAGCCTACGAGCAGTACTTC
TRBJ2-1	TRBD1	TRBV27	NA	14	CASRGTGRYNEQFF	TGTGCCAGCCGCGGGACAGGGCGCTACAATGAGCAGTTCTTC
TRBJ1-2	TRBD1	TRBV6-1	few	14	CASRITGGEDGYTF	TGTGCCAGCCGGATAACAGGGGGCGAGGATGGCTACACCTTC
TRBJ2-1	NA	TRBV10-1	NA	16	CASSESGRSAYNEQFF	TGCGCCAGCAGTGAGTCGGGCAGGTCAGCCTACAATGAGCAGTTCTTC
TRBJ1-1	NA	TRBV11-3	few	12	CASSHFGTEAFF	TGTGCCAGCAGCCACTTCGGCACTGAAGCTTTCTTT
TRBJ2-7	NA	TRBV5-4	NA	13	CASSSGADYEQYF	TGTGCCAGCAGCTCGGGAGCGGACTACGAGCAGTACTTC
TRBJ2-1	TRBD2	TRBV5-4	NA	13	CASSLTGGSEQFF	TGTGCCAGCAGCTTGACGGGGGGGTCTGAGCAGTTCTTC
TRBJ2-3	TRBD2	TRBV9	NA	15	CASSVDSGSLNTQYF	TGTGCCAGCAGCGTAGATAGCGGGAGTTTAAATACGCAGTATTTT
TRBJ2-7	NA	TRBV4-1	once	15	CASSPRDGSSYEQYF	TGCGCCAGCAGCCCTCGCGACGGGTCCTCCTACGAGCAGTACTTC
TRBJ2-2	NA	TRBV7-9	NA	16	CASSSNRSPNTGELFF	TGTGCCAGCAGCTCGAACAGGAGCCCGAACACCGGGGAGCTGTTTTTT
TRBJ1-1	NA	TRBV6-5	few	13	CASTRTKFTEAFF	TGTGCCAGCACGAGGACAAAGTTCACTGAAGCTTTCTTT
TRBJ1-2	NA	TRBV9	NA	14	CASSVSTEAYGYTF	TGTGCCAGCAGCGTGTCGACAGAGGCCTATGGCTACACCTTC
TRBJ2-2	NA	TRBV28	NA	16	CASTSFGRGSGGELFF	TGTGCCAGCACCTCTTTCGGTCGTGGGAGCGGCGGGGAGCTGTTTTTT
TRBJ2-7	TRBD1	TRBV4-2	once	16	CASSQDQGTGLYEQYF	TGTGCCAGCAGCCAAGATCAGGGGACAGGACTCTACGAGCAGTACTTC
TRBJ1-6	NA	TRBV10-1	NA	13	CASSEFGNSPLHF	TGCGCCAGCAGTGAGTTCGGGAATTCACCCCTCCACTTT
TRBJ1-1	NA	TRBV27	NA	13	CASSLYRASEAFF	TGTGCCAGCAGTTTATACAGGGCCTCGGAAGCTTTCTTT
TRBJ2-7	NA	TRBV18	NA	14	CASSPSVGDYEQYF	TGTGCCAGCTCACCATCCGTCGGAGACTACGAGCAGTACTTC
TRBJ2-3	TRBD2	TRBV4-1	NA	17	CASSQPTSGRITDTQYF	TGCGCCAGCAGCCAACCCACTAGCGGGAGGATAACAGATACGCAGTATTTT
TRBJ1-1	NA	TRBV2	NA	13	CASRDSGNTEAFF	TGTGCCAGCAGGGACAGCGGGAACACTGAAGCTTTCTTT
TRBJ1-4	TRBD1	TRBV28	NA	16	CASSLRPTGANEKLFF	TGTGCCAGCAGTTTACGCCCAACAGGGGCTAATGAAAAACTGTTTTTT
TRBJ1-1	TRBD1	TRBV7-9	few	14	CASSPGQGGTEAFF	TGTGCCAGCAGCCCTGGACAGGGAGGGACTGAAGCTTTCTTT
TRBJ2-1	TRBD2	TRBV7-3	NA	15	CASSLLAGGPHEQFF	TGTGCCAGCAGCCTACTAGCGGGAGGGCCCCATGAGCAGTTCTTC